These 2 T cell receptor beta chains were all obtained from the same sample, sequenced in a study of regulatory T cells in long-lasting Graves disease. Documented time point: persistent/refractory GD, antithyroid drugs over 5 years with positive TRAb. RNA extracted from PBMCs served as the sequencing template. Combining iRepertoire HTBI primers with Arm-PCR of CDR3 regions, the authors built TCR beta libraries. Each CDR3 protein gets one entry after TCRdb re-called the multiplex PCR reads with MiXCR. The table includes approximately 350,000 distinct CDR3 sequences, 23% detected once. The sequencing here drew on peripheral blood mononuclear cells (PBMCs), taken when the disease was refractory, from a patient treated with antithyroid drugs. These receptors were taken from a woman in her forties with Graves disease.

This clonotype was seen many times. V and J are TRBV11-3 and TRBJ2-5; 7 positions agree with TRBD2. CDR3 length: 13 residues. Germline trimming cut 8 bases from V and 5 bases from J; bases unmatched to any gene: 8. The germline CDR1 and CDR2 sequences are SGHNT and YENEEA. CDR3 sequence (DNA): TGTGCCAGCGCAGCGGGACGTGGGGAGACCCAGTACTTC. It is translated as CASAAGRGETQYF.

CDR3 sequence reads: CASSSSGRITGELFF. For the CDR3, the DNA is TGTGCCAGCAGTTCCAGCGGGAGGATCACCGGGGAGCTGTTTTTT. V usage is TRBV28 and J usage is TRBJ2-2; 9 bases line up with TRBD2. The length of the CDR3 is 15 residues. Trimming at V came to 4 bases and at J to 4 bases, leaving 4 bases not matched to a gene. CDR1 and CDR2 from the germline V gene are MDHEN and SYDVKM.